Reported below is one TCR beta chain. This clonotype was recorded many times. Its antigen specificity is not known. Within one base of it there is no much larger clone, and no base qualities were kept. The entry originates in a study of regulatory T cells in long-lasting Graves disease (dated by TCRdb to the early 2020s). Context from the whole study: Persistent Graves' disease was defined as persistently positive TSH receptor autoantibodies together with antithyroid drug treatment for over 5 years. This study used TCR sequencing and RNA sequencing of peripheral blood to compare persistent Graves' disease patients against newly diagnosed Graves' disease patients. The study took place in China and was registered as a clinical trial. A total of roughly 35 samples underwent TCR sequencing, from about 13 patients with persistent Graves' disease and some 20 patients with newly diagnosed Graves' disease. Antithyroid drugs had been taken for approximately 10 years on average by persistent Graves' disease patients in the clinical cohort.

The junction shows trimming of 2 bases on V and 11 bases on J, plus 15 bases between the germline ends. The germline V gene sets CDR1 to MDHEN and CDR2 to SYDVKM. Measured from the cysteine to the phenylalanine, the CDR3 is 13 residues long. Just the 39-base CDR3 DNA is kept, in frame starting at base 1. The time point label here, explained by the study, means: persistent/refractory GD, antithyroid drugs over 5 years with positive TRAb. RNA was extracted from PBMCs in TRIzol for both TCR sequencing and RNA sequencing. Graves' disease was diagnosed according to American Thyroid Association guidelines. The patients came from an endocrinology department in Xi'an, China. From each patient, 7.5 to 10 milliliters of peripheral blood was collected into an EDTA anticoagulant tube. Ficoll Paque Plus density gradient separation was used to isolate PBMCs, and no further T cell sorting was performed. An Agilent 2100 Bioanalyzer and agarose gel were used to check RNA quality, and a NanoDrop 2000 was used to measure RNA concentration.

The library was obtained by multiplex PCR. TCRdb names Illumina HiSeq 4000 as the instrument used. iRepertoire HTBI primers and Arm-PCR amplification of CDR3 regions were used to construct TCR beta libraries. PCR products were gel purified before sequencing. Per the original workflow: Across samples, about 63 TRBV and roughly 13 TRBJ segments were identified and used for gene usage analysis of CDR3 amino acid clonotypes. Filtered high-quality paired reads were merged into contigs using COPE and FqMerger. BLAST was used to align contigs to IMGT TRBV, TRBD and TRBJ reference genes, with CDR3 defined following IMGT. Any clonotype with a frequency above 0.1% was counted as a highly expanded clone. Shannon entropy served as the measure of repertoire diversity, while the Gini coefficient captured V-J evenness. A clonotype found in more than one individual was treated as public. TCRdb ran its own pipeline on the public reads, namely fastp trimming at Q25 and MiXCR clone calling, and kept in-frame beta chains. Rows with a matching CDR3 protein are joined into one entry that keeps the most common DNA and genes. The V and J calls, along with clone size, are taken from TCRdb and not from the paper's own processing. Present in this sample are 650,000 to 850,000 distinct CDR3 sequences, about 32% of which were seen just once. The ten largest clones capture about two fifths of the sample.

Results and caveats for the whole study, not just this receptor: Sequencing and analysis were restricted to the TCR beta chain. Only peripheral blood was studied, because thyroid tissue, the primary lesion, was inaccessible. TRBV28, TRBJ1-2 and TRBJ2-5 were preferentially used in persistent disease, while TRBV20-1 and TRBJ2-1 were favored in newly diagnosed disease. Persistent patients shared more public clonotypes among themselves (fewer than 3,000) than newly diagnosed patients did (about 900). The authors noted that the small sample size was a limitation that may lower accuracy. Compared with newly diagnosed patients, persistent Graves' disease patients had lower TCR Shannon entropy and fewer highly expanded clones, which suggests clonal expansion.

The chain is encoded by TRBV28 joined to TRBJ1-2; the best D guess is TRBD1, with 5 bases matching. The clonotype originates from a female donor with Graves disease. Sequencing was performed on peripheral blood mononuclear cells (PBMCs), taken when the disease was refractory, from a patient treated with antithyroid drugs. The CDR3 in this case is CASSLKGPIGYTF. The DNA sequence is as follows: TGTGCCAGCAGTTTAAAGGGGCCTATTGGATACACCTTC.